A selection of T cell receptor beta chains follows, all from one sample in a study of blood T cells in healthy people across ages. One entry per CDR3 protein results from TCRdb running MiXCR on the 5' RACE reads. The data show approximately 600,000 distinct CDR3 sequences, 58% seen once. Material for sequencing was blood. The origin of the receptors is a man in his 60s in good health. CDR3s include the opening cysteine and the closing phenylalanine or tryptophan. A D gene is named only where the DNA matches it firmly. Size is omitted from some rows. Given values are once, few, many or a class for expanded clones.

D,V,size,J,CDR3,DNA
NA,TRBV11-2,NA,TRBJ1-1,CASSFDAMNTEAFF,TGTGCCAGCAGCTTTGACGCAATGAACACTGAAGCTTTCTTT
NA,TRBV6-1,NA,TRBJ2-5,CASSEIETQYF,TGTGCCAGCAGTGAAATCGAGACCCAGTACTTC
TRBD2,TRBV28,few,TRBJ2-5,CASSLGPGTSGQETQYF,TGTGCCAGCAGTTTGGGGCCAGGGACTAGCGGCCAAGAGACCCAGTACTTC
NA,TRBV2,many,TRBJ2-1,CASSVSPGDEQFF,TGTGCCAGCAGTGTATCTCCGGGGGATGAGCAGTTCTTC
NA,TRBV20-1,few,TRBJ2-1,CSASPGRDEQFF,TGCAGTGCTAGCCCAGGGCGGGATGAGCAGTTCTTC
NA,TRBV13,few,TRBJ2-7,CASSLRGALSYEQYF,TGTGCCAGCAGCCTCCGAGGGGCGCTCTCCTACGAGCAGTACTTC
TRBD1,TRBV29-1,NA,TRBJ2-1,CSVGAGGGEQFF,TGCAGCGTTGGGGCAGGGGGCGGTGAGCAGTTCTTC
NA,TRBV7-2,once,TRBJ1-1,CASSQEVVTGGEAFF,TGTGCCAGCAGTCAAGAGGTGGTTACCGGGGGTGAAGCTTTCTTT
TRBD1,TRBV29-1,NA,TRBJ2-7,CSGSGTGDGEQYF,TGCAGCGGTTCCGGGACAGGCGACGGGGAGCAGTACTTC
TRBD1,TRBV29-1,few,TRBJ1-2,CSVSNYGTGYGYTF,TGCAGCGTTAGCAATTACGGGACAGGGTATGGCTACACCTTC
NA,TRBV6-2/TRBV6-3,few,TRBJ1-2,CASSYEKNYGYTF,TGTGCCAGCAGTTACGAGAAGAACTATGGCTACACCTTC
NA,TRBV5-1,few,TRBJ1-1,CASSLGEAEAFF,TGCGCCAGCAGTCTCGGAGAAGCTGAAGCTTTCTTT
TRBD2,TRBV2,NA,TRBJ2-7,CASSGGLAGFSYEQYF,TGTGCCAGCAGTGGAGGGCTAGCGGGCTTCTCCTACGAGCAGTACTTC
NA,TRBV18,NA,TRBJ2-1,CASSPEGLYNEQFF,TGTGCCAGCTCACCGGAAGGGTTATACAATGAGCAGTTCTTC
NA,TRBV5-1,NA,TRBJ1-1,CASSLGVGTEAFF,TGCGCCAGCAGCTTGGGGGTCGGCACTGAAGCTTTCTTT
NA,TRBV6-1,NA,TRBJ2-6,CASSEALVAFGANVLTF,TGTGCCAGCAGTGAAGCGCTAGTTGCTTTTGGGGCCAACGTCCTGACTTTC
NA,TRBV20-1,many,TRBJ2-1,CSCTGLADNEQFF,TGCAGTTGCACAGGGTTGGCGGACAATGAGCAGTTCTTC
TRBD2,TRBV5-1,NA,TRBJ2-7,CASKRAQGAGGRYNEQYF,TGCGCCAGCAAAAGGGCACAGGGAGCGGGGGGCCGATACAATGAGCAGTACTTC
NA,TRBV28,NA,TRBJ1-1,CASTEGDTEAFF,TGTGCCAGCACTGAGGGGGACACTGAAGCTTTCTTT
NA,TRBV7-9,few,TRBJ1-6,CASAESSSPLHF,TGTGCCAGCGCTGAATCGAGTTCACCCCTCCACTTT
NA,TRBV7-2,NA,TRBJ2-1,CASSASEREQFF,TGTGCCAGCAGCGCAAGTGAGAGGGAGCAGTTCTTC
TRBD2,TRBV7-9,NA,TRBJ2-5,CASSWSGSQETQYF,TGTGCCAGCAGCTGGAGCGGGAGCCAAGAGACCCAGTACTTC
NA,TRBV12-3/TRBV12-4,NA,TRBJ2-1,CASSLIGSVVGTLITDEQFF,TGTGCCAGCAGTTTAATAGGCTCGGTGGTGGGGACTCTCATTACGGATGAGCAGTTCTTC
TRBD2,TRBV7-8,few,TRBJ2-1,CASSLWGTSTNEQFF,TGTGCCAGCAGCTTATGGGGGACTAGTACCAATGAGCAGTTCTTC
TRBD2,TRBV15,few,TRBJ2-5,CATSRGDSGGTETQYF,TGTGCCACCAGCAGAGGGGATAGCGGGGGGACGGAGACCCAGTACTTC
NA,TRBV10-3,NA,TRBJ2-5,CAISERGSVETQYF,TGTGCCATCAGTGAGAGAGGTAGCGTGGAGACCCAGTACTTC
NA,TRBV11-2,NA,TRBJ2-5,CASSIRGTRYF,TGTGCCAGCAGCATTCGCGGGACAAGGTACTTC
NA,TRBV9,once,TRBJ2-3,CASSRGQGPTPTDTQYF,TGTGCCAGCAGCAGAGGGCAGGGGCCCACCCCCACAGATACGCAGTATTTT
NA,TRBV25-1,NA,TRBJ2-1,CASSEIQTSPDNEQFF,TGTGCCAGCAGTGAAATCCAGACCTCTCCCGACAATGAGCAGTTCTTC
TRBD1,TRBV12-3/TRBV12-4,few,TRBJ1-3,CASRGQRRAGNTIYF,TGTGCCAGCAGGGGACAGAGAAGAGCTGGAAACACCATATATTTT
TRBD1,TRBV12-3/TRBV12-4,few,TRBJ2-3,CASSFRTGGIDTQYF,TGTGCCAGCAGTTTCCGGACAGGGGGCATAGATACGCAGTATTTT
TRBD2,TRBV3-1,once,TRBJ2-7,CASSQAGGRGEQYF,TGTGCCAGCAGCCAAGCGGGGGGTCGCGGAGAGCAGTACTTC
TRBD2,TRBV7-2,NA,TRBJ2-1,CASSLVSGTSGGHNEQFF,TGTGCCAGCAGCTTAGTCTCCGGGACTAGCGGGGGGCACAATGAGCAGTTCTTC